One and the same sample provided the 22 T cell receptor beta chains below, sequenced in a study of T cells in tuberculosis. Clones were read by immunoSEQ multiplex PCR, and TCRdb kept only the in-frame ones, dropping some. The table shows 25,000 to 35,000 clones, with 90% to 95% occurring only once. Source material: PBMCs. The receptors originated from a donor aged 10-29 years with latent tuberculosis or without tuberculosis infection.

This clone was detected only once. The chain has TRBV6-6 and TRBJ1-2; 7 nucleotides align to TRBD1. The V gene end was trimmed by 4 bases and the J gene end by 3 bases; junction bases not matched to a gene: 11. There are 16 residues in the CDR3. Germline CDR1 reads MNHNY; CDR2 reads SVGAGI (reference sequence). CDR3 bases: TGTGCCAGCAGTTCCCTAACCGGGACAGCCTACTATGGCTACACCTTC. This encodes CASSSLTGTAYYGYTF.

CDR3 DNA: TGTGCCAGCAGTGACCGGACTAGCGGGAGGGTTTCGACCCAGTACTTC. It encodes CASSDRTSGRVSTQYF. The rearrangement uses TRBV2 and TRBJ2-5; TRBD2 agrees at 15 bases. This CDR3 has 16 residues. V was pared by 3 bases and J by 7 bases, with 6 bases of the junction left unmatched. Germline V gives CDR1 SNHLY, CDR2 FYNNEI.

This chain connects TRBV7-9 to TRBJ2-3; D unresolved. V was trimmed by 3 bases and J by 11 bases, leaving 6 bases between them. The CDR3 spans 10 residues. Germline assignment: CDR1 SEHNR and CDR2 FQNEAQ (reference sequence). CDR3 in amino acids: CASSFVRQYF. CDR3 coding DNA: TGTGCCAGCAGCTTCGTCAGGCAGTATTTT.

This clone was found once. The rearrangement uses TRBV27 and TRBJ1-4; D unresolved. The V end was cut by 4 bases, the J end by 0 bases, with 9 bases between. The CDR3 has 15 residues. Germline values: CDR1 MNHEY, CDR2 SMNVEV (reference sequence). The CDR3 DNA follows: TGTGCCAGCAGTTCTACCCCGGCAACTAATGAAAAACTGTTTTTT. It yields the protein CASSSTPATNEKLFF.

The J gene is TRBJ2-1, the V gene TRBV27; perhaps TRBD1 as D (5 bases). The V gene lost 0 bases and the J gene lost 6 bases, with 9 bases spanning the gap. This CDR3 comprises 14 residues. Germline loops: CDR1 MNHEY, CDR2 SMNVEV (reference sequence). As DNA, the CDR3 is TGTGCCAGCAGTTTATCTGGACACCTCAATGAGCAGTTCTTC. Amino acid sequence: CASSLSGHLNEQFF.

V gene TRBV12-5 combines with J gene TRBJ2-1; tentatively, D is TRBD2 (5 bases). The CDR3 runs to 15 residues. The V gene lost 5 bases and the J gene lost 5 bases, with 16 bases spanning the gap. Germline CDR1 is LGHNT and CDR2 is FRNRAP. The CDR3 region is CASGKGRDGDNEQFF. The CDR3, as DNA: TGTGCTAGTGGTAAAGGACGCGACGGGGACAATGAGCAGTTCTTC.

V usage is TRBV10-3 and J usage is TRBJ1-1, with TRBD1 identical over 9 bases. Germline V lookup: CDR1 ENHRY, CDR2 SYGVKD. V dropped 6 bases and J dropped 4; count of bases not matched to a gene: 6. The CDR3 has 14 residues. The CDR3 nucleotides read TGTGCCATCAGAACCGGGACAGGGACCACTGAAGCTTTCTTT. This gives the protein CAIRTGTGTTEAFF.

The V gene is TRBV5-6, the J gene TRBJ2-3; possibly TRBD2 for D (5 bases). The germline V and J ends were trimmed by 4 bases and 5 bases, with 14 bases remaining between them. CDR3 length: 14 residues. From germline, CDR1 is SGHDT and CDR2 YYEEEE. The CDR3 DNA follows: TGTGCCAGCAGCCAGCGGACTGGAGGAGATACGCAGTATTTT. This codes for CASSQRTGGDTQYF.

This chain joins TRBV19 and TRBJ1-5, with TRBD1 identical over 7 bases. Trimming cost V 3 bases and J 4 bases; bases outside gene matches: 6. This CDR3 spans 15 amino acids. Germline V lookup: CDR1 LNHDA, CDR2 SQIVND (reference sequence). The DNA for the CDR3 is TGTGCCAGTAGTATTGGGTACAGGGGTAATCAGCCCCAGCATTTT. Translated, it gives CASSIGYRGNQPQHF. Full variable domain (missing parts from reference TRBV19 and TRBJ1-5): DGGITQSPKYLFRKEGQNVTLSCEQNLNHDAMYWYRQDPGQGLRLIYYSQIVNDFQKGDIAEGYSVSREKKESFPLTVTSAQKNPTAFYLCASSIGYRGNQPQHFGDGTRLSIL.

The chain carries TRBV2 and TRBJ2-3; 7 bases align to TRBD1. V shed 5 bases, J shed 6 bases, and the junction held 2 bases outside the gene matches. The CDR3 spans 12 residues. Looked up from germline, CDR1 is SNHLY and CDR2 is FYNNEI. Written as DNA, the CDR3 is TGTGCCAGCAGTACAGGGGTGGATACGCAGTATTTT. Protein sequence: CASSTGVDTQYF.

This CDR3 is CASSQAGQGINIQYF. The DNA for the CDR3 is TGTGCCAGCAGCCAAGCTGGACAGGGTATCAACATTCAGTACTTC. The V and J genes are TRBV14 and TRBJ2-4, with 8 positions matching TRBD1. CDR3 length: 15 amino acids. After removal of 1 base from V and 7 bases from J, the junction contained 6 bases not matched to a gene. Germline loops: CDR1 SGHDN, CDR2 FVKESK.

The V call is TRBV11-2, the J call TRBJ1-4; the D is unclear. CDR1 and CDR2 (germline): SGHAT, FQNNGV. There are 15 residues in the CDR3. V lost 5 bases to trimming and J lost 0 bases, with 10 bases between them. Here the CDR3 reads CASSLRGPTNEKLFF. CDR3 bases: TGTGCCAGCAGCCTTAGAGGGCCAACTAATGAAAAACTGTTTTTT.

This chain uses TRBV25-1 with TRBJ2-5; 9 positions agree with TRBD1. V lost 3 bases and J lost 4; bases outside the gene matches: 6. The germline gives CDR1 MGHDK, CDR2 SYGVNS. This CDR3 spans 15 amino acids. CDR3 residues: CASSERDRVRETQYF. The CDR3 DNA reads TGTGCCAGCAGTGAGCGGGACAGGGTCCGAGAGACCCAGTACTTC.

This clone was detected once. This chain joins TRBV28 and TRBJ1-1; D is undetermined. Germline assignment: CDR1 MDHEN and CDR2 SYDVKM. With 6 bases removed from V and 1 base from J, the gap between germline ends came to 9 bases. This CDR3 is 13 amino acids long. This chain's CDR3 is CASSLYSNTEAFF. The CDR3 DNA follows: TGTGCCAGCAGCCTTTATTCGAACACTGAAGCTTTCTTT.

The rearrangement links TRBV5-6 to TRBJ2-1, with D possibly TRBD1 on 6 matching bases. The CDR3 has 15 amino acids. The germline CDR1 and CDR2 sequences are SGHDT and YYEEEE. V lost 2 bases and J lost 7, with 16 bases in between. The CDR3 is CASSFSGGGGNEQFF. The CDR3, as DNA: TGTGCCAGCAGCTTTAGTGGGGGCGGTGGAAATGAGCAGTTCTTC.

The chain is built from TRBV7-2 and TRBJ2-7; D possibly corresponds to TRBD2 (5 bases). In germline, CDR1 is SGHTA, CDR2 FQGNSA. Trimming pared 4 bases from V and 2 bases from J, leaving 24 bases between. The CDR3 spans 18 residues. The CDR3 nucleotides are TGTGCCAGCAGCTCCCTAGTTGTAGCGACTCCAGGTCCCTACGAGCAGTACTTC. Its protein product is CASSSLVVATPGPYEQYF.

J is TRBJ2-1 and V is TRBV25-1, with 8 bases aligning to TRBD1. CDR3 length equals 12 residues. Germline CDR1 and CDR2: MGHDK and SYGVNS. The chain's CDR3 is CATGTGYNEQFF. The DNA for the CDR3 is TGTGCTACCGGGACAGGATACAATGAGCAGTTCTTC.

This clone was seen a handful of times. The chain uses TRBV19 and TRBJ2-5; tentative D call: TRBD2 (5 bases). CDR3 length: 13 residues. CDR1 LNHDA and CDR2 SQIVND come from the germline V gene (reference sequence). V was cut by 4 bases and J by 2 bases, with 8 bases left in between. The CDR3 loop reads CASSTLAQETQYF. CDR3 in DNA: TGTGCCAGTAGTACCTTAGCGCAAGAGACCCAGTACTTC.

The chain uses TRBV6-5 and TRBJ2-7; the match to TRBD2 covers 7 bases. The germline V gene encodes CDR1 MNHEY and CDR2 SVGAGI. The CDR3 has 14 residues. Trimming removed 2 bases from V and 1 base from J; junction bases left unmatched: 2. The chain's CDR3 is CASSYASGSYEQYF. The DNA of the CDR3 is TGTGCCAGCAGTTACGCTAGCGGATCCTACGAGCAGTACTTC.

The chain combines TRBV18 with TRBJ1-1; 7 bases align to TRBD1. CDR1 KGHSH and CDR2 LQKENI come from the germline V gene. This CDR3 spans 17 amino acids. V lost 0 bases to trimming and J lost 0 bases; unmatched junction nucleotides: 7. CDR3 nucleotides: TGTGCCAGCTCACCACCGGGGACAGACTTCATGAACACTGAAGCTTTCTTT. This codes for CASSPPGTDFMNTEAFF. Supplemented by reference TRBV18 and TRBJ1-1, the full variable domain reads NAGVMQNPRHLVRRRGQEARLRCSPMKGHSHVYWYRQLPEEGLKFMVYLQKENIIDESGMPKERFSAEFPKEGPSILRIQQVVRGDSAAYFCASSPPGTDFMNTEAFFGQGTRLTVV.

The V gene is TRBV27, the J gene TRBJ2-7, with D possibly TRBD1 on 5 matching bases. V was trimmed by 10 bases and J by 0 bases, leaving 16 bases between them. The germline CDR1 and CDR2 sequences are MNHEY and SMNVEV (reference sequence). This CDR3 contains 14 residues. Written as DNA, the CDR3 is TGTGCCACGGGCCTCCTGGGGCCCTCCTACGAGCAGTACTTC. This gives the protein CATGLLGPSYEQYF.

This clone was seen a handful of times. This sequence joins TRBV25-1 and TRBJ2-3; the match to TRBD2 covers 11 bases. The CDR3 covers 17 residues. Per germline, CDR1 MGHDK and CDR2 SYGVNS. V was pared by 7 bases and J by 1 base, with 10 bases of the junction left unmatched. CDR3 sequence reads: CASTLHSGRACTDTQYF. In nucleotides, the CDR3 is TGTGCCAGCACGCTTCATAGCGGGAGGGCCTGCACAGATACGCAGTATTTT.